This passage covers 21 T cell receptor beta chains from one sample sequenced in a study of blood T cell repertoires in COVID-19. The protocol was immunoSEQ multiplex PCR, while the TCRdb copy is restricted to in-frame clones and leaves out a portion. The sample holds a few hundred thousand clones; less than 90% are singletons and the top ten take around 18%. The sample taken for sequencing was peripheral blood. The receptors were sampled from an elderly woman with active or convalescent COVID-19.

The chain links TRBV5-8 to TRBJ2-3; the D gene is possibly TRBD1 (6 bases). CDR1 and CDR2 from the germline V gene are SGHTS and YDEGEE. Trimming removed 4 bases from V and 4 bases from J, with 25 bases in between. The CDR3 consists of 18 residues. The DNA of the CDR3 is TGTGCCAGCAGCCTGAGCCTTACACCGGGAAAGGGGGCAGATACGCAGTATTTT. This sequence encodes CASSLSLTPGKGADTQYF.

The CDR3 protein is CASSRRGTGTEAFF. CDR3 bases: TGTGCCAGCAGCCGGCGGGGGACAGGCACTGAAGCTTTCTTT. The rearrangement uses TRBV4-2 and TRBJ1-1, with TRBD1 matching 8 bases. J lost 4 bases, V lost 4 bases, and 5 bases had no gene match. This CDR3 is built from 14 residues. Germline CDR1 reads LGHNA; CDR2 reads YNFKEQ.

The chain links TRBV28 to TRBJ2-7; no clear D gene. The germline V and J ends were trimmed by 3 bases and 3 bases, with 9 bases remaining between them. Germline lookup yields CDR1 MDHEN and CDR2 SYDVKM. The CDR3 totals 13 residues. The CDR3 DNA reads as TGTGCCAGCAGTTTCCCAGGCTACTACGAGCAGTACTTC. It is translated as CASSFPGYYEQYF.

This sequence joins TRBV13 and TRBJ2-5; D perhaps matches TRBD1 (6 bases). This CDR3 has 14 amino acids. The germline V gene encodes CDR1 PRHDT and CDR2 FYEKMQ (reference sequence). V was shortened by 5 bases and J by 2 bases, with 12 bases between the two germline ends. The CDR3 here is CASSPRTDQETQYF. For the CDR3, the DNA is TGTGCCAGCAGCCCCCGGACAGATCAAGAGACCCAGTACTTC.

The V call is TRBV13, the J call TRBJ2-7; tentatively, D is TRBD2 (5 bases). The CDR3 is made up of 15 amino acids. V was trimmed by 2 bases and J by 1 base, leaving 12 bases between them. Looked up from germline, CDR1 is PRHDT and CDR2 is FYEKMQ (reference sequence). The CDR3 DNA reads as TGTGCCAGCAGCTTATTTAACGGAGGATCCTACGAGCAGTACTTC. As protein: CASSLFNGGSYEQYF.

This clone was seen more than once but under ten times. The genes are TRBV2 and TRBJ1-2; possible D gene TRBD1, 6 bases. This CDR3 has 14 residues. Looked up from germline, CDR1 is SNHLY and CDR2 is FYNNEI. V gave up 3 bases and J gave up 4 bases, with 12 bases separating them. In DNA form, the CDR3 reads TGTGCCAGCAGTGAGCAAGGGGGACCCTATGGCTACACCTTC. This codes for CASSEQGGPYGYTF.

The chain is built from TRBV7-8 and TRBJ2-7; 11 bases match TRBD2. The V and J ends lost 2 bases and 3 bases, in that order; junction bases with no gene match: 9. CDR3 size: 17 residues. CDR1 and CDR2 (germline): SGHVS, FQNEAQ. The DNA for the CDR3 is TGTGCCAGCAGCTTATTGCTTAGCGGGAGGGCCTTCTACGAGCAGTACTTC. It is translated as CASSLLLSGRAFYEQYF.

The CDR3 region is CASSLRASSYEQYF. CDR3 bases: TGTGCCAGCAGCTTACGAGCGTCCTCCTACGAGCAGTACTTC. The chain couples TRBV7-2 to TRBJ2-7; no clear D gene. Germline V gene lookup returns CDR1 SGHTA and CDR2 FQGNSA. The CDR3 length is 14 residues. The V end lost 2 bases, the J end lost 0 bases, and 8 bases lay between the germline ends. Full variable domain (outside the CDR3, taken from reference TRBV7-2 and TRBJ2-7): GAGVSQSPSNKVTEKGKDVELRCDPISGHTALYWYRQSLGQGLEFLIYFQGNSAPDKSGLPSDRFSAERTGGSVSTLTIQRTQQEDSAVYLCASSLRASSYEQYFGPGTRLTVT.

The chain links TRBV19 to TRBJ2-5; TRBD2 agrees at 9 bases. Trimming removed 5 bases from V and 1 base from J; junction bases left unmatched: 8. Germline V gives CDR1 LNHDA, CDR2 SQIVND (reference sequence). CDR3 length: 16 residues. In DNA form, the CDR3 reads TGTGCCAGTAGTGCAGCGGGGGGCCGGATCCAAGAGACCCAGTACTTC. Its protein is CASSAAGGRIQETQYF. Filled out from reference TRBV19 and TRBJ2-5, the complete variable domain reads DGGITQSPKYLFRKEGQNVTLSCEQNLNHDAMYWYRQDPGQGLRLIYYSQIVNDFQKGDIAEGYSVSREKKESFPLTVTSAQKNPTAFYLCASSAAGGRIQETQYFGPGTRLLVL.

The V and J genes are TRBV18 and TRBJ1-6, with 7 bases that match TRBD1. The germline V gene has CDR1 KGHSH and CDR2 LQKENI. With V trimmed by 3 bases and J by 6 bases, 8 bases remained unmatched. CDR3 length: 16 residues. DNA of the CDR3: TGTGCCAGCTCACCCGCGACGGGACAGATTAATTCACCCCTCCACTTT. Amino acid sequence: CASSPATGQINSPLHF.

This rearrangement joins TRBV5-1 to TRBJ1-3; 8 positions match TRBD1. Germline CDR1 SGHRS, CDR2 YFSETQ. Losses at the gene ends were 4 bases for V and 0 bases for J; bases not matched to a gene: 6. The CDR3 runs to 16 residues. The DNA of the CDR3 is TGCGCCAGCAGCCCCGGGACAGGTGTCTCTGGAAACACCATATATTTT. Encoded protein: CASSPGTGVSGNTIYF.

This chain joins TRBV7-2 and TRBJ2-7, with D perhaps TRBD1 (5 bases). This CDR3 has 14 amino acids. V dropped 5 bases and J dropped 3 bases, with 14 bases sitting between them. Germline CDR1 reads SGHTA; CDR2 reads FQGNSA. This chain's CDR3 is CASSPGSTHYEQYF. In nucleotides, the CDR3 is TGTGCCAGCAGCCCAGGGTCCACTCACTACGAGCAGTACTTC.

This sequence joins TRBV27 and TRBJ2-7, with TRBD1 as a possible D gene (5 bases). The germline V gene has CDR1 MNHEY and CDR2 SMNVEV (reference sequence). The CDR3 totals 14 residues. V gave up 6 bases and J gave up 2 bases, with 14 bases separating them. The CDR3 reads CASSRQQAPYEQYF. The CDR3 nucleotides read TGTGCCAGCAGCCGACAGCAAGCCCCCTACGAGCAGTACTTC.

The chain recombines TRBV7-9 with TRBJ1-1; D remains unclear. V lost 5 bases and J 1 base, leaving 11 bases between the germline ends. The CDR3 runs to 14 residues. CDR1 is SEHNR and CDR2 is FQNEAQ in the germline V gene (reference sequence). The CDR3 loop reads CASSLEGTNTEAFF. The CDR3 nucleotides read TGTGCCAGCAGCCTGGAGGGAACGAACACTGAAGCTTTCTTT.

The chain is built from TRBV24-1 and TRBJ2-3; 10 nucleotides line up with TRBD1. This CDR3 contains 16 residues. The ends lost 6 bases at V and 6 bases at J; junction bases unmatched: 11. Germline loops: CDR1 KGHDR, CDR2 SFDVKD. The CDR3 spells CATSPAGTGEEDTQYF. The CDR3 nucleotides read TGTGCCACCAGTCCGGCCGGGACAGGGGAGGAGGATACGCAGTATTTT.

The chain employs TRBV3-1 (or the pseudogene TRBV3-2) and TRBJ2-1, with 15 bases that match TRBD2. Unmatched junction bases numbered 11, after V lost 4 bases and J lost 7 bases. Per germline, CDR1 LGHDT and CDR2 YNNKEL (reference sequence). The CDR3 runs to 18 residues. The CDR3 region has the DNA TGTGCCAGCAGCCGCCTCCCCGGACTAGCGGGAGGGCCTAATGAGCAGTTCTTC. It yields the protein CASSRLPGLAGGPNEQFF.

The chain links TRBV29-1 to TRBJ2-7; D is unresolved. V was trimmed by 3 bases and J by 3 bases, leaving 15 bases between them. This CDR3 is built from 14 residues. Germline V gives CDR1 SQVTM, CDR2 ANQGSEA. The CDR3 loop is CSVEGVEGVYEQYF. Here the CDR3 DNA reads TGCAGCGTTGAGGGCGTTGAAGGCGTCTACGAGCAGTACTTC.

This clone was detected only a few times. The J gene is TRBJ2-7, the V gene TRBV2, with D uncertain. Trimming left V 6 bases short and J 3 bases short, with 6 bases between. The CDR3 is made up of 11 amino acids. Germline V gene sequence: CDR1 SNHLY, CDR2 FYNNEI. The CDR3 nucleotides read TGTGCCAGCAGCCTTAACTACGAGCAGTACTTC. Translated, it gives CASSLNYEQYF. Filled out from reference TRBV2 and TRBJ2-7, the complete variable domain reads EPEVTQTPSHQVTQMGQEVILRCVPISNHLYFYWYRQILGQKVEFLVSFYNNEISEKSEIFDDQFSVERPDGSNFTLKIRSTKLEDSAMYFCASSLNYEQYFGPGTRLTVT.

This chain links TRBV15 with TRBJ1-3, with a weak D call TRBD1 (5 bases). Germline V CDR1 and CDR2: LNHNV, YYDKDF (reference sequence). There are 17 residues in the CDR3. The V end lost 5 bases, the J end lost 5 bases, and 22 bases lay between the germline ends. The CDR3 is CATSDPRRGGPRNTIYF. Here the CDR3 DNA reads TGTGCCACCAGCGACCCCCGAAGGGGTGGGCCAAGAAACACCATATATTTT.

The rearrangement uses TRBV10-3 and TRBJ1-4; D is possibly TRBD1 (5 bases). The CDR3 spans 13 residues. Germline loops: CDR1 ENHRY, CDR2 SYGVKD. V lost 10 bases to trimming and J lost 6 bases, with 15 bases between them. The CDR3 loop is CATRERGDEKLFF. CDR3 DNA sequence: TGTGCCACTAGAGAACGGGGGGATGAAAAACTGTTTTTT.

In its sample, this clone was seen once. The chain combines TRBV5-1 with TRBJ2-2; D might be TRBD2 (7 bases). The CDR3 totals 16 residues. Germline CDR1 SGHRS, CDR2 YFSETQ. With 4 bases removed from V and 2 bases from J, the gap between germline ends came to 15 bases. CDR3 bases: TGCGCCAGCAGCCCCCAGAGGGGGGGAAACACCGGGGAGCTGTTTTTT. It is translated as CASSPQRGGNTGELFF. The full variable domain, its missing parts supplied by reference TRBV5-1 and TRBJ2-2, is KAGVTQTPRYLIKTRGQQVTLSCSPISGHRSVSWYQQTPGQGLQFLFEYFSETQRNKGNFPGRFSGRQFSNSRSEMNVSTLELGDSALYLCASSPQRGGNTGELFFGEGSRLTVL.